This T cell receptor beta chain was obtained from a study of T-cell reconstitution after alpha-beta-depleted transplantation in children. This clonotype appeared many times. Antigen: not known. Trimming took 2 bases from V and 10 from J, leaving 10 bases between them. The CDR3 is 12 amino acids. Germline assignment: CDR1 SGDLS and CDR2 YYNGEE. Unique molecular identifiers were incorporated when the TCRbeta library was constructed. TCRdb recomputed calls from the PCR reads with MiXCR, one row per CDR3 protein. This sample has some 300,000 distinct CDR3 sequences, with around 7.3% found just once. Study findings and constraints: Surviving recipient T cells and thymic progenitors accounted for the high day-60 TCRbeta diversity observed in some patients. T-cell counts and diversity at one year following transplant were attributed mainly to newly produced T cells. Reported findings indicate that, about two months after transplant, alpha-beta T cells came from several hundred expanded clones, which were derived from non-depleted graft cells.

The rearrangement uses TRBV9 and TRBJ2-1; D is uncertain. The source was peripheral blood, collected 360 days after TCRalphabeta/CD19-depleted stem cell transplant. The source of this sequence is a female patient aged 2-10 years who had a stem cell transplant for Fanconi anemia, so the T cells may come from the graft donor. CDR3 protein: CASSVDQREQFF. For the CDR3, the DNA is TGTGCCAGCAGCGTCGATCAGCGAGAGCAGTTCTTC.